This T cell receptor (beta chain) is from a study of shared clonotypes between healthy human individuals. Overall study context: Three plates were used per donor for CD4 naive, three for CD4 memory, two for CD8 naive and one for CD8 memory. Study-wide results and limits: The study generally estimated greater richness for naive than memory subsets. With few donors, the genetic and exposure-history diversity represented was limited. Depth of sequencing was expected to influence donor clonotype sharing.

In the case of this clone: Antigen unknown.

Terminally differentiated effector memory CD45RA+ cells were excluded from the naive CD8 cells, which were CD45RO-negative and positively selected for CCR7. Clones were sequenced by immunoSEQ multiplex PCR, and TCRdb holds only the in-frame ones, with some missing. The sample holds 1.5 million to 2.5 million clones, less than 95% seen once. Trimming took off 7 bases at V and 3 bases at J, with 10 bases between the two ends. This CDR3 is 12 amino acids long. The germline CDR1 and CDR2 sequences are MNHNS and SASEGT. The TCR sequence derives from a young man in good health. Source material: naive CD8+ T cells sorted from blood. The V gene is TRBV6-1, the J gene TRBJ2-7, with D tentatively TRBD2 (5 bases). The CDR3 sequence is CASKRTHYEQYF. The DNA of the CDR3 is TGTGCCAGCAAGAGGACTCACTACGAGCAGTACTTC.